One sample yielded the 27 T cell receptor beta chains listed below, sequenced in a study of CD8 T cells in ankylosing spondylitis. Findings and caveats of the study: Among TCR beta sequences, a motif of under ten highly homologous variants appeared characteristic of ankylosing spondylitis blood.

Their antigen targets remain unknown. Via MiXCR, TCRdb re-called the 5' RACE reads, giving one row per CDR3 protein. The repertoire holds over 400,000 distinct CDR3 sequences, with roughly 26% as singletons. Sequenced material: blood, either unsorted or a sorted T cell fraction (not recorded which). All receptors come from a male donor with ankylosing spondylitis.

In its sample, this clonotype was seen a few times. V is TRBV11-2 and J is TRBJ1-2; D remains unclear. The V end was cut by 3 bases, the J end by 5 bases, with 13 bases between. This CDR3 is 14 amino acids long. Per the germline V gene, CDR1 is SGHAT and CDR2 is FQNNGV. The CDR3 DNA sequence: TGTGCCAGCAGCTTGGAGGCTCAGGATTATGGCTACACCTTC. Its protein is CASSLEAQDYGYTF.

CDR3 region: CASSSGETDTQYF. Here the CDR3 DNA reads TGCGCCAGCAGCTCCGGGGAAACAGATACGCAGTATTTT. The chain links TRBV5-1 to TRBJ2-3; possibly TRBD2 for D (5 bases). This CDR3 has 13 residues. V was clipped by 3 bases and J by 3 bases, with 8 bases between them. Germline assignment: CDR1 SGHRS and CDR2 YFSETQ.

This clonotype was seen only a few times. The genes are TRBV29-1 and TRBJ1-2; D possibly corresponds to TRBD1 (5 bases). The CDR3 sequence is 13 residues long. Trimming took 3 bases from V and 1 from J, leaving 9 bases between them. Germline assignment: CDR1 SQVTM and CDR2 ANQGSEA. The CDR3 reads CSVEEGNNYGYTF. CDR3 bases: TGCAGCGTTGAGGAGGGGAATAACTATGGCTACACCTTC.

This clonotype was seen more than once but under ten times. CDR3: CASSQDVTGELFF. The CDR3, as DNA: TGTGCCAGCAGCCAAGATGTCACCGGGGAGCTGTTTTTT. The gene calls are TRBV3-1 and TRBJ2-2; D ambiguous. From germline, CDR1 is LGHDT and CDR2 YNNKEL (reference sequence). This CDR3 is 13 amino acids long. V lost 0 bases and J 4 bases, leaving 3 bases between the germline ends.

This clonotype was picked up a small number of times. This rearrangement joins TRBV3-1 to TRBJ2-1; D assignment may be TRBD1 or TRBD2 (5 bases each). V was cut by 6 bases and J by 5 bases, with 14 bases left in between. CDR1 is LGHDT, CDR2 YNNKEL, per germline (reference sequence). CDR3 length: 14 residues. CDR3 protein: CASSGTGNNNEQFF. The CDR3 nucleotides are TGTGCCAGCAGTGGGACCGGGAATAACAATGAGCAGTTCTTC.

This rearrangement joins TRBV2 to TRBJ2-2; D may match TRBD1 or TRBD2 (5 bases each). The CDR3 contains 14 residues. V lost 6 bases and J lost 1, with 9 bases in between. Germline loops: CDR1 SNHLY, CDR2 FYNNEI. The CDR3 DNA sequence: TGTGCCAGCAGGGGGGACCGGAACACCGGGGAGCTGTTTTTT. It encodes CASRGDRNTGELFF.

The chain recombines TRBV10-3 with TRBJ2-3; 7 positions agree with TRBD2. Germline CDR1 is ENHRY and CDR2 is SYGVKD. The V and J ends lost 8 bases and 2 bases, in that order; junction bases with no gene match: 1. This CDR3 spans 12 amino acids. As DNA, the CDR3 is TGTGCCATCGGGACTAACACAGATACGCAGTATTTT. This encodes CAIGTNTDTQYF.

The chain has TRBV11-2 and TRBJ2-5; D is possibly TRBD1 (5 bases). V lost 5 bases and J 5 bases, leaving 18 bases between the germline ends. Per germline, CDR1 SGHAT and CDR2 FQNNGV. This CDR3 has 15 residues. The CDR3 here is CASSPSGRESETQYF. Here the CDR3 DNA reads TGTGCCAGCAGCCCCTCGGGCAGGGAATCGGAGACCCAGTACTTC. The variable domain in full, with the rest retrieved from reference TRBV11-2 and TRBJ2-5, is EAGVAQSPRYKIIEKRQSVAFWCNPISGHATLYWYQQILGQGPKLLIQFQNNGVVDDSQLPKDRFSAERLKGVDSTLKIQPAKLEDSAVYLCASSPSGRESETQYFGPGTRLLVL.

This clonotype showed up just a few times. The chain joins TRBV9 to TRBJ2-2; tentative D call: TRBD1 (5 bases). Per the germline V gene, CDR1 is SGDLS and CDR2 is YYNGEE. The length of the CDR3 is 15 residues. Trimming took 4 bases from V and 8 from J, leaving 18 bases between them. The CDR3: CASSPRAPVGGELFF. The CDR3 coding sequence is TGTGCCAGCAGCCCCAGGGCCCCCGTGGGGGGGGAGCTGTTTTTT.

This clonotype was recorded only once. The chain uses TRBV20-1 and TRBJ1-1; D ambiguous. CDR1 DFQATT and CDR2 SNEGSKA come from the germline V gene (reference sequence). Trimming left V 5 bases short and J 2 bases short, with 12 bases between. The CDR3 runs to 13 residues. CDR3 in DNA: TGCAGTGCTTCCGGGAGGAGAAACACTGAAGCTTTCTTT. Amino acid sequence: CSASGRRNTEAFF.

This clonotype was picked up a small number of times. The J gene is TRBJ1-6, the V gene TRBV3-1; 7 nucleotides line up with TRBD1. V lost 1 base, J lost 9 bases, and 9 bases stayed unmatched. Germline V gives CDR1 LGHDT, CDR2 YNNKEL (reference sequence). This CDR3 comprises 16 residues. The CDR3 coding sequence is TGTGCCAGCAGCCAAGCTTCGGACAGGAGGGTTTCACCCCTCCACTTT. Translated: CASSQASDRRVSPLHF. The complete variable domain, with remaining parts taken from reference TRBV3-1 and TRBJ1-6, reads DTAVSQTPKYLVTQMGNDKSIKCEQNLGHDTMYWYKQDSKKFLKIMFSYNNKELIINETVPNRFSPKSPDKAHLNLHINSLELGDSAVYFCASSQASDRRVSPLHFGNGTRLTVT.

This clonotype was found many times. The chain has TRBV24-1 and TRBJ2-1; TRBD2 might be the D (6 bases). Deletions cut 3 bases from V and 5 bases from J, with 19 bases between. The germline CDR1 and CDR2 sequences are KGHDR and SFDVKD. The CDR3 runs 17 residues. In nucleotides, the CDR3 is TGTGCCACCAGTGATGCAAAGGGAGGCCCCGTAAACAATGAGCAGTTCTTC. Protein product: CATSDAKGGPVNNEQFF.

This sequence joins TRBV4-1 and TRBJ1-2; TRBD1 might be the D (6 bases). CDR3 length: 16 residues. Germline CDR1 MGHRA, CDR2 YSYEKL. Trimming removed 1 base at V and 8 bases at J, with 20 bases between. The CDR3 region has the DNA TGCGCCAGCAGCCAAGGTCGGGACACCGGAACCGGGGGCTACACCTTC. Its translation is CASSQGRDTGTGGYTF.

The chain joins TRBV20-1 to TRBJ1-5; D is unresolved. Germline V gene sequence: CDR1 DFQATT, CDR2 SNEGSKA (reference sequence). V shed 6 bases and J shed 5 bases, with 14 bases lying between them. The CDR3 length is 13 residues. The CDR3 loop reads CSARPDGDQPQHF. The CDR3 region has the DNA TGCAGTGCAAGACCAGACGGGGATCAGCCCCAGCATTTT.

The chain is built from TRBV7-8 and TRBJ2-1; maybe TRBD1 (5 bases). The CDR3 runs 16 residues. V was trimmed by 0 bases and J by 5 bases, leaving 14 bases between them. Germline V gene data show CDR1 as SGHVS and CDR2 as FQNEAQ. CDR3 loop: CASSLAMGRADNEQFF. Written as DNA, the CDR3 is TGTGCCAGCAGCTTAGCGATGGGCAGGGCGGACAATGAGCAGTTCTTC. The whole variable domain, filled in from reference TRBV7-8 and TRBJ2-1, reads GAGVSQSPRYKVAKRGQDVALRCDPISGHVSLFWYQQALGQGPEFLTYFQNEAQLDKSGLPSDRFFAERPEGSVSTLKIQRTQQEDSAVYLCASSLAMGRADNEQFFGPGTRLTVL.

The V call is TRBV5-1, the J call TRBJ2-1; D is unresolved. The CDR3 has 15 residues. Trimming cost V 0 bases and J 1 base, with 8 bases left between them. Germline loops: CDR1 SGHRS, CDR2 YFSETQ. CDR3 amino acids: CASSLDSPSYNEQFF. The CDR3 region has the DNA TGCGCCAGCAGCTTGGACAGCCCGTCCTACAATGAGCAGTTCTTC.

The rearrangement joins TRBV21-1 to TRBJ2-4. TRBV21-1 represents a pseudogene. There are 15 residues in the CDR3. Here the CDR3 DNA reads TGTGCCAGCAGCAAGGCGCGGCTAGCCAAAAACATTCAGTACTTC. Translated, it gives CASSKARLAKNIQYF.

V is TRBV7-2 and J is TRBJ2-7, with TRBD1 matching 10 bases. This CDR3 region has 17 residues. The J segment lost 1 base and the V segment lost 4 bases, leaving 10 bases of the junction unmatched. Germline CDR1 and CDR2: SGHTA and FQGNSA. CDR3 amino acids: CASSSGTGAGLSYEQYF. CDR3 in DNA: TGTGCCAGCAGCTCCGGGACAGGGGCCGGCCTTTCCTACGAGCAGTACTTC.

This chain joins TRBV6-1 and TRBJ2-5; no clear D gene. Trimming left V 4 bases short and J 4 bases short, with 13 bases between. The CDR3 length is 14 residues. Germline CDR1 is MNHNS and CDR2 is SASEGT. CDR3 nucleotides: TGTGCCAGCAGTGTAAGGGATCGGCCAGAGACCCAGTACTTC. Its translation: CASSVRDRPETQYF.

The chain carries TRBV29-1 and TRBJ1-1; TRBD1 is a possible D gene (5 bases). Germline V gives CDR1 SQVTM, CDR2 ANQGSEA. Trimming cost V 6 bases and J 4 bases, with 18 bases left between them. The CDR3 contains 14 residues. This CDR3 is CSVRGLRRVTEAFF. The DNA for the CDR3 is TGCAGCGTACGGGGACTGCGACGGGTCACTGAAGCTTTCTTT.

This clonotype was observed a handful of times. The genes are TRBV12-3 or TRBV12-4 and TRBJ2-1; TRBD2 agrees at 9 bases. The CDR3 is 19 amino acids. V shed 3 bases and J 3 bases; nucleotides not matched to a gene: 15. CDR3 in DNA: TGTGCCAGCAGTTTCACTCTGGACGATGCGGGAGGGTTCTACAATGAGCAGTTCTTC. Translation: CASSFTLDDAGGFYNEQFF.

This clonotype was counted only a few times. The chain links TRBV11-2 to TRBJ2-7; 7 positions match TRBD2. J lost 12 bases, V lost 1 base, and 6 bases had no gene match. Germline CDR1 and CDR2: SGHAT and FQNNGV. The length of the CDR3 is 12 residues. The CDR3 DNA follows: TGTGCCAGCAGCTTAGCCGGGGGAGGGAGGTACTTC. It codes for CASSLAGGGRYF.

CDR3 residues: CSASTDSYEQYF. CDR3 coding DNA: TGCAGTGCTAGTACGGACTCCTACGAGCAGTACTTC. The chain joins TRBV20-1 to TRBJ2-7, with no clear D. The CDR3 spans 12 residues. The germline gives CDR1 DFQATT, CDR2 SNEGSKA (reference sequence). Deletions cut 3 bases from V and 0 bases from J, with 6 bases between.

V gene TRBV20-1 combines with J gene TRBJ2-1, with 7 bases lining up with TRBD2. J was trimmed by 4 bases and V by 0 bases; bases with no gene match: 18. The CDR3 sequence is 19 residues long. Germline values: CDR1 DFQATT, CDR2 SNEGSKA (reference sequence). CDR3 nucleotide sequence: TGCAGTGCTAGAGATCTAGGAGCGGCGGGCGGGAGCATTTACAATGAGCAGTTCTTC. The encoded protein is CSARDLGAAGGSIYNEQFF.

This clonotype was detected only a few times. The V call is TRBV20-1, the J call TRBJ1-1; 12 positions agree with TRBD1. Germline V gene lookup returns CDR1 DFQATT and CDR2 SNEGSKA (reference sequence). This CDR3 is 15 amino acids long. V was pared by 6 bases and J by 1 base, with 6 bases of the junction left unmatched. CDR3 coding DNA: TGCAGTGCGGGGGACAGGGGGCTCGGGAACACTGAAGCTTTCTTT. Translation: CSAGDRGLGNTEAFF.

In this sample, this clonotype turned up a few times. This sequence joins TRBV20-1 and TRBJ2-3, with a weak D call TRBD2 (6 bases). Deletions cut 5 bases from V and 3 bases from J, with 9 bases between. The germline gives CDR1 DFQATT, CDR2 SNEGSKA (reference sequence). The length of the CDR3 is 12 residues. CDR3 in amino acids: CSAAGTTDTQYF. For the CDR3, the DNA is TGCAGTGCTGCCGGGACTACAGATACGCAGTATTTT.

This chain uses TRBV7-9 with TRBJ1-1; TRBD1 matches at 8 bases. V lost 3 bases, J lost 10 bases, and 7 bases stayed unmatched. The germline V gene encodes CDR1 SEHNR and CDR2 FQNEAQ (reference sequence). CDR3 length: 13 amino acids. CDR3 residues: CASSFLATGGAFF. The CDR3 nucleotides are TGTGCCAGCAGCTTTCTCGCTACAGGGGGAGCTTTCTTT.